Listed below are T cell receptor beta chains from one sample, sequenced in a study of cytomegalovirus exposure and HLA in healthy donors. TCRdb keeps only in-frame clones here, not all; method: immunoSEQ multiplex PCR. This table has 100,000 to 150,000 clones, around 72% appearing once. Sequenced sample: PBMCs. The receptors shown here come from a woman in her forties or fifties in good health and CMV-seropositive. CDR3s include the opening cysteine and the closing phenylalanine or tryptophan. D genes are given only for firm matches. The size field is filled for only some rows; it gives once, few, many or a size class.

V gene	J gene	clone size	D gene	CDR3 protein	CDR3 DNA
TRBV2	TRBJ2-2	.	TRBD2	CASKRLALNTGELFF	TGTGCCAGCAAAAGACTAGCGCTGAACACCGGGGAGCTGTTTTTT
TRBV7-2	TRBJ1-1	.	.	CASSAAGGGLNTEAFF	TGTGCCAGCAGCGCGGCGGGGGGCGGTTTGAACACTGAAGCTTTCTTT
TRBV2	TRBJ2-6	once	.	CASSPRGGSGANVLTF	TGTGCCAGCAGCCCCCGAGGGGGCTCTGGGGCCAACGTCCTGACTTTC
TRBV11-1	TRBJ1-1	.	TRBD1	CASRGGQNTEAFF	TGTGCCAGCAGAGGGGGCCAGAACACTGAAGCTTTCTTT
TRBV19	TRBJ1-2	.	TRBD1	CASSDAGQGYGYTF	TGTGCCAGTAGTGACGCGGGACAGGGCTATGGCTACACCTTC
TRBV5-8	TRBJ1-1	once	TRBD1	CASSLAQGAAEAFF	TGTGCCAGCAGCTTGGCACAGGGGGCAGCTGAAGCTTTCTTT
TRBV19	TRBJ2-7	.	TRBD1	CASSDRGRGYSYEQYF	TGTGCCAGTAGTGACAGGGGTAGGGGTTACTCCTACGAGCAGTACTTC
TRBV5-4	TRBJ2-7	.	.	CASSLIGGNGYEQYF	TGTGCCAGCAGCTTGATCGGGGGTAACGGCTACGAGCAGTACTTC
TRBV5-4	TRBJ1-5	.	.	CASSSQGQPQHF	TGTGCCAGCAGCTCACAGGGACAGCCCCAGCATTTT
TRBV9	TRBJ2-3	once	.	CASSPHISDTQYF	TGTGCCAGCAGCCCCCACATCTCAGATACGCAGTATTTT
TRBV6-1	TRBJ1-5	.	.	CASSFRGLGNQPQHF	TGTGCCAGCAGTTTCAGGGGCCTAGGCAATCAGCCCCAGCATTTT
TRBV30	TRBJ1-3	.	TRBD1	CAWQGTAGSTIYF	TGTGCCTGGCAGGGGACAGCTGGAAGCACCATATATTTT
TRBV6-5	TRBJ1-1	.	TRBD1	CASSTDREAFF	TGTGCCAGCAGTACGGACAGGGAAGCTTTCTTT
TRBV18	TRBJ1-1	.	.	CASCDNRNTEAFF	TGTGCCAGCTGCGACAACCGGAACACTGAAGCTTTCTTT
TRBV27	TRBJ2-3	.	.	CASSLGGLNTQYF	TGTGCCAGCAGTTTGGGGGGTCTGAATACGCAGTATTTT
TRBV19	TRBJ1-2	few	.	CASSTTGHYGYTF	TGTGCCAGTAGTACGACAGGACACTATGGCTACACCTTC
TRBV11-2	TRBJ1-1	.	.	CASTLGGTRINTEAFF	TGTGCCAGCACCTTAGGGGGGACACGGATTAACACTGAAGCTTTCTTT
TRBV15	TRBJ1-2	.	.	CATSRDLTARGYTF	TGTGCCACCAGCAGAGATTTGACAGCCCGGGGCTACACCTTC
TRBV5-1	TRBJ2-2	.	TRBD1	CASRDGQGVPGELFF	TGCGCCAGCAGGGATGGACAGGGGGTCCCCGGGGAGCTGTTTTTT
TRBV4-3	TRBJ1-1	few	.	CASSQDRWNTEAFF	TGCGCCAGCAGCCAAGACCGGTGGAACACTGAAGCTTTCTTT
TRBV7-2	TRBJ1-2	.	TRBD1	CASSPGERGHGYTF	TGTGCCAGCAGCCCTGGTGAGAGGGGGCACGGCTACACCTTC
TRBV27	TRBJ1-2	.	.	CASGPGTFANYGYTF	TGTGCCAGCGGGCCCGGGACATTCGCTAACTATGGCTACACCTTC
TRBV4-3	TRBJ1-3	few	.	CASSQASGLGNTIYF	TGCGCCAGCAGCCAAGCTTCGGGATTGGGAAACACCATATATTTT
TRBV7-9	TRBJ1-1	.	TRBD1	CASSSRGLRAEAFF	TGTGCCAGCAGCTCCAGGGGGCTCAGGGCTGAAGCTTTCTTT
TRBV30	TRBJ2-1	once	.	CAWSVGSGTPNEQFF	TGTGCCTGGAGTGTGGGAAGCGGCACACCCAATGAGCAGTTCTTC
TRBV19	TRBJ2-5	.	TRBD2	CASRASGRGAQETQYF	TGTGCCAGTAGGGCTAGCGGGAGAGGGGCCCAAGAGACCCAGTACTTC
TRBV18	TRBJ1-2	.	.	CASSSAGDGTGYTF	TGTGCCAGCTCATCAGCAGGGGATGGGACTGGCTACACCTTC
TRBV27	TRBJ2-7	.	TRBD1	CASSLSPGTGAYEQYF	TGTGCCAGCAGTTTATCGCCCGGGACAGGGGCCTACGAGCAGTACTTC
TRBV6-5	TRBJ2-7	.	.	CASSYSRGLGQYF	TGTGCCAGCAGTTACTCGAGAGGTCTAGGGCAGTACTTC
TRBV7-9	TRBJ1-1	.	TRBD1	CASSLGDRGSAAFF	TGTGCCAGCAGCTTAGGTGACAGGGGGTCCGCCGCTTTCTTT
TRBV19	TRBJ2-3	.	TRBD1	CASSMKTGNTDTQYF	TGTGCCAGTAGTATGAAGACAGGGAACACAGATACGCAGTATTTT